The 17 T cell receptor beta chains listed next were all sequenced from one sample in a study of cytomegalovirus exposure and HLA in healthy donors. PCR used 60 Vbeta primers and 13 Jbeta primers. The protocol was immunoSEQ multiplex PCR, while the TCRdb copy is restricted to in-frame clones and leaves out a portion. The table lists 90,000 to 140,000 clones, 75% to 85% of them singletons, with roughly 6.1% in the top ten. What was sequenced was PBMCs. Receptors were obtained from a man aged 18 to 30 in good health and CMV-seronegative.

The table lists this clone with a few counts. The gene calls are TRBV5-4 and TRBJ1-2; D unclear. The germline V gene encodes CDR1 SGHNT and CDR2 YYREEE (reference sequence). With 0 bases removed from V and 4 bases from J, the gap between germline ends came to 22 bases. This CDR3 region has 18 residues. The CDR3 loop reads CASSLGPEFGTLSYGYTF. The CDR3 DNA reads TGTGCCAGCAGCTTGGGCCCGGAGTTCGGCACCCTTAGCTATGGCTACACCTTC.

The chain is built from TRBV6-5 and TRBJ2-3; tentatively, D is TRBD2 (6 bases). This CDR3 has 15 amino acids. V was pared by 7 bases and J by 6 bases, with 20 bases between. Per germline, CDR1 MNHEY and CDR2 SVGAGI. CDR3: CASNLAGYSGDTQYF. DNA for the CDR3: TGTGCCAGCAACCTGGCGGGGTACTCCGGGGATACGCAGTATTTT.

This clone was observed once. This chain uses TRBV6-4 with TRBJ2-1, with 14 bases that match TRBD2. This CDR3 contains 18 residues. CDR1 is MRHNA and CDR2 is SNTAGT in the germline V gene. The V segment lost 3 bases and the J segment 4 bases; nucleotides outside the gene matches: 8. For the CDR3, the DNA is TGTGCCAGCAGTGATCTCCCCCGGACTAGCGGGAGGTACAATGAGCAGTTCTTC. Translating gives CASSDLPRTSGRYNEQFF.

V and J are TRBV6-5 and TRBJ2-7, with a weak D call TRBD1 (5 bases). Trimming took off 2 bases at V and 0 bases at J, with 11 bases between the two ends. The CDR3 length is 15 residues. Germline assignment: CDR1 MNHEY and CDR2 SVGAGI. Here the CDR3 reads CASSYTWTSSYEQYF. CDR3 coding DNA: TGTGCCAGCAGTTACACCTGGACAAGCTCCTACGAGCAGTACTTC.

This rearrangement joins TRBV28 to TRBJ1-1; TRBD1 matches at 11 bases. CDR3 size: 14 residues. V was pared by 4 bases and J by 6 bases, with 4 bases of the junction left unmatched. Germline V lookup: CDR1 MDHEN, CDR2 SYDVKM. The CDR3 DNA sequence: TGTGCCAGCAGTTGGGGGACAGGGGGGGCTGAAGCTTTCTTT. Its translation: CASSWGTGGAEAFF.

V usage is TRBV7-9 and J usage is TRBJ2-1; the D is unclear. Trimming removed 7 bases at V and 5 bases at J, with 12 bases between. Looked up from germline, CDR1 is SEHNR and CDR2 is FQNEAQ (reference sequence). The CDR3 has 13 residues. The CDR3 DNA sequence: TGTGCCAGCACCTACAGTACTCACAATGAGCAGTTCTTC. It encodes CASTYSTHNEQFF.

The CDR3 loop is CASSLSLVAGGKYEQYF. Written as DNA, the CDR3 is TGTGCCAGCAGTTTATCGCTGGTGGCGGGAGGGAAATACGAGCAGTACTTC. The rearrangement joins TRBV28 to TRBJ2-7; TRBD2 matches 9 bases. V was pared by 1 base and J by 4 bases, with 11 bases of the junction left unmatched. Germline CDR1 MDHEN, CDR2 SYDVKM. The CDR3 runs 17 residues.

The gene calls are TRBV28 and TRBJ2-7; 7 bases are shared with TRBD1. Germline V gives CDR1 MDHEN, CDR2 SYDVKM. The CDR3 length is 14 residues. V dropped 2 bases and J dropped 6; count of bases not matched to a gene: 7. The CDR3 is CASSLGQGVREQYF. The DNA for the CDR3 is TGTGCCAGCAGTTTAGGCCAGGGGGTCCGCGAGCAGTACTTC.

The chain couples TRBV19 to TRBJ2-2; no reliable D call. Per the germline V gene, CDR1 is LNHDA and CDR2 is SQIVND (reference sequence). The CDR3 is made up of 10 amino acids. Trimming took 6 bases from V and 6 from J, leaving 2 bases between them. The CDR3 coding sequence is TGTGCCAGTAGCGCCGGGGAGCTGTTTTTT. Amino acids: CASSAGELFF.

The chain recombines TRBV7-2 with TRBJ1-4; D remains unclear. Per the germline V gene, CDR1 is SGHTA and CDR2 is FQGNSA. The CDR3 consists of 14 residues. Trimming removed 5 bases from V and 5 bases from J, with 12 bases in between. The CDR3, as DNA: TGTGCCAGCAGCCCAGTCAGGCAGAATGAAAAACTGTTTTTT. This sequence encodes CASSPVRQNEKLFF.

The chain joins TRBV10-3 to TRBJ1-5, with a weak D call TRBD1 (5 bases). The CDR3 is made up of 16 amino acids. The V gene's germline CDR1 is ENHRY and CDR2 SYGVKD. With 3 bases removed from V and 3 bases from J, the gap between germline ends came to 15 bases. In nucleotides, the CDR3 is TGTGCCATCAGTGAAGCAGGACAAAAGGTCAATCAGCCCCAGCATTTT. Translation gives CAISEAGQKVNQPQHF.

This clone has a single count. This chain joins TRBV11-3 and TRBJ1-2; 9 nucleotides line up with TRBD1. Germline CDR1 SGHNT, CDR2 YENEEA. The CDR3 is 17 residues long. V was clipped by 3 bases and J by 4 bases; unmatched bases: 12. Written as DNA, the CDR3 is TGTGCCAGCAGCTTCGCCGGGACAGGGAATGGTGTCTATGGCTACACCTTC. As protein: CASSFAGTGNGVYGYTF.

The chain links TRBV28 to TRBJ1-6; a possible D gene is TRBD1 (5 bases). Trimming shortened V by 5 bases and J by 9 bases, and 8 bases separated the two germline ends. The CDR3 has 12 residues. CDR1 and CDR2 from the germline V gene are MDHEN and SYDVKM. The CDR3 region is CASSNQGSPLHF. The CDR3 bases are TGTGCCAGCAGTAACCAGGGTTCACCCCTCCACTTT.

V is TRBV6-4 and J is TRBJ2-1, with a tentative D call TRBD2 (5 bases). The V gene lost 3 bases and the J gene lost 2 bases, with 11 bases spanning the gap. CDR1 is MRHNA and CDR2 is SNTAGT in the germline V gene. This CDR3 region has 15 residues. CDR3 sequence reads: CASSDTGVPYNEQFF. The CDR3 coding sequence is TGTGCCAGCAGTGATACCGGGGTCCCCTACAATGAGCAGTTCTTC.

This clone was picked up a small number of times. The rearrangement joins TRBV5-8 to TRBJ1-2; no clear D. The CDR3 covers 13 residues. Germline V gene sequence: CDR1 SGHTS, CDR2 YDEGEE. V lost 3 bases, J lost 4 bases, and 10 bases lay in between. CDR3 in amino acids: CASSSTPRYGYTF. The CDR3 nucleotides read TGTGCCAGCAGCTCGACACCACGCTATGGCTACACCTTC.

V is TRBV7-8 and J is TRBJ2-7; D possibly corresponds to TRBD2 (6 bases). The germline gives CDR1 SGHVS, CDR2 FQNEAQ. V was trimmed by 3 bases and J by 3 bases, leaving 12 bases between them. This CDR3 is built from 14 residues. The CDR3 is CASSLASADYEQYF. The CDR3 DNA follows: TGTGCCAGCAGCTTGGCTAGCGCCGACTACGAGCAGTACTTC.

This rearrangement joins TRBV7-8 to TRBJ1-1, with D tentatively TRBD1 (5 bases). V lost 5 bases and J 0 bases, leaving 16 bases between the germline ends. The CDR3 consists of 16 residues. The germline V gene has CDR1 SGHVS and CDR2 FQNEAQ. The CDR3 is CASSPRWGGLNTEAFF. CDR3 nucleotides: TGTGCCAGCAGCCCGAGGTGGGGGGGATTGAACACTGAAGCTTTCTTT. Filled out from reference TRBV7-8 and TRBJ1-1, the complete variable domain reads GAGVSQSPRYKVAKRGQDVALRCDPISGHVSLFWYQQALGQGPEFLTYFQNEAQLDKSGLPSDRFFAERPEGSVSTLKIQRTQQEDSAVYLCASSPRWGGLNTEAFFGQGTRLTVV.